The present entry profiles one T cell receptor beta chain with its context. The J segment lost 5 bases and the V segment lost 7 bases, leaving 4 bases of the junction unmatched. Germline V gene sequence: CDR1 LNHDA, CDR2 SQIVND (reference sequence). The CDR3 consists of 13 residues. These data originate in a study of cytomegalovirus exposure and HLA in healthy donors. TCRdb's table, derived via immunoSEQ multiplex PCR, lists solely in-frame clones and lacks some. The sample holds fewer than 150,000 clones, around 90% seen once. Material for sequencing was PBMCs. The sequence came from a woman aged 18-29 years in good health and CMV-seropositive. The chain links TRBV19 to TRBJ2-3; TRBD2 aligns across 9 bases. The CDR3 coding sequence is TGTGCCAGTAAGGCGGGGGGGCAAGATACGCAGTATTTT. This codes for CASKAGGQDTQYF.